These 25 T cell receptor beta chains were sequenced from one sample in a study of blood T cells in healthy people across ages. A second PCR, run for about 7 to 11 cycles, used a sample-barcoded 5' primer plus a J-beta primer mix. TCRdb passed the 5' RACE reads through MiXCR, listing each CDR3 protein once. The sample lists around 1.7 million distinct CDR3 sequences, 28% occurring once. The sequenced sample was blood. The receptors were sampled from a woman in her twenties or thirties in good health.

This chain uses TRBV4-3 with TRBJ2-1; D perhaps matches TRBD2 (6 bases). CDR1 LGHNA and CDR2 YSLEER come from the germline V gene. V lost 0 bases and J lost 13, with 22 bases in between. This CDR3 has 16 amino acids. CDR3 protein: CASSQDLRGREETQFF. CDR3 bases: TGCGCCAGCAGCCAAGACCTTCGGGGGAGAGAAGAGACCCAGTTCTTC.

On this clonotype: Its ends do not fully match the called genes, so a read error is possible. The rearrangement links TRBV28 to TRBJ2-5; D is undetermined. The CDR3 is 13 amino acids. Germline-derived CDR1 and CDR2 are MDHEN and SYDVKM. The CDR3 nucleotides read TGTGCCAGTAGTTTAGTGGCCGACAAGATACAGTACTTC. Its protein product is CASSLVADKIQYF.

This sequence joins TRBV6-1 and TRBJ2-1, with D perhaps matching TRBD1 or TRBD2 (6 bases each). This CDR3 spans 15 amino acids. V lost 6 bases and J 8 bases, leaving 20 bases between the germline ends. Germline lookup yields CDR1 MNHNS and CDR2 SASEGT. CDR3 protein: CASSVNGGWRDEQFF. The CDR3 DNA reads as TGTGCCAGCAGCGTTAACGGGGGCTGGCGGGATGAGCAGTTCTTC.

This sequence joins TRBV20-1 and TRBJ1-1, with 8 nucleotides matching TRBD1. The CDR3 runs to 13 residues. Trimming cost V 6 bases and J 8 bases; bases outside gene matches: 11. Germline V lookup: CDR1 DFQATT, CDR2 SNEGSKA (reference sequence). CDR3 nucleotides: TGCAGTGCGCCGGGACAGGCGTTGAGGGAAGCTTTCTTT. The encoded protein is CSAPGQALREAFF.

V gene TRBV18 combines with J gene TRBJ2-1; D is unclear. The CDR3 consists of 14 residues. V dropped 3 bases and J dropped 10 bases, with 16 bases sitting between them. Germline CDR1 and CDR2: KGHSH and LQKENI. The CDR3 sequence is CASSPSNNAREQFF. The CDR3 nucleotides read TGTGCCAGCTCACCGTCGAACAATGCTAGGGAGCAGTTCTTC.

This chain links TRBV5-1 with TRBJ2-1; TRBD1 aligns across 7 bases. The CDR3 contains 17 residues. J gave up 7 bases and V 0 bases, and 13 bases lay outside the gene matches. Germline CDR1 and CDR2: SGHRS and YFSETQ. This CDR3 is CASSLAGTASRENEQFF. The CDR3 DNA follows: TGCGCCAGCAGCTTGGCCGGGACAGCTTCTAGGGAGAATGAGCAGTTCTTC.

The chain carries TRBV20-1 and TRBJ2-1; 14 nucleotides line up with TRBD2. V gave up 5 bases and J gave up 15 bases; unmatched junction bases: 15. This CDR3 has 15 residues. Germline CDR1 reads DFQATT; CDR2 reads SNEGSKA (reference sequence). The CDR3 DNA is TGCAGTGCTCCTTTCTCGACTAGCGGGAGGGCCTCCCGGTTCTTC. The encoded protein is CSAPFSTSGRASRFF.

The V and J genes are TRBV9 and TRBJ2-3, with 9 bases matching TRBD2. The germline V gene encodes CDR1 SGDLS and CDR2 YYNGEE. Germline trimming cut 4 bases from V and 0 bases from J; bases unmatched to any gene: 6. CDR3 length: 16 amino acids. The CDR3: CASSTFSGGSTDTQYF. For the CDR3, the DNA is TGTGCCAGCAGCACGTTTAGCGGGGGTAGCACAGATACGCAGTATTTT. The full variable domain, completed using reference TRBV9 and TRBJ2-3, is DSGVTQTPKHLITATGQRVTLRCSPRSGDLSVYWYQQSLDQGLQFLIQYYNGEERAKGNILERFSAQQFPDLHSELNLSSLELGDSALYFCASSTFSGGSTDTQYFGPGTRLTVL.

The CDR3 spells CASTHSGQGFYEQYF. The CDR3 DNA follows: TGTGCCAGCACTCATTCAGGCCAGGGGTTCTACGAGCAGTACTTC. The gene calls are TRBV6-6 and TRBJ2-4; D may be TRBD1 (6 bases). The J call is doubtful: the DNA matches TRBJ2-7 better. The CDR3 spans 15 residues. Germline-derived CDR1 and CDR2 are MNHNY and SVGAGI (reference sequence).

The chain has TRBV20-1 and TRBJ1-2; no definite D call. This CDR3 is built from 10 residues. V was shortened by 5 bases and J by 6 bases, with 7 bases between the two germline ends. The germline V gene has CDR1 DFQATT and CDR2 SNEGSKA (reference sequence). The CDR3: CSAQTDGYTF. The CDR3 bases are TGCAGTGCTCAGACCGATGGCTACACCTTC.

As concerns this clonotype: A much larger clonotype is one base distant, so this may be a read error. This chain uses TRBV28 with TRBJ2-4, with TRBD1 matching 7 bases. Germline assignment: CDR1 MDHEN and CDR2 SYDVKM. Trimming at V came to 3 bases and at J to 13 bases, leaving 9 bases not matched to a gene. CDR3 size: 13 residues. The CDR3 nucleotides read TGTGCCAGCAGTTTCCGGGACAGCGACAAGCAGTACTTC. Its protein product is CASSFRDSDKQYF.

This clonotype was seen repeatedly, ten times or more. The CDR3 DNA reads TGCAGCGCCGGGACCCTTCTAGCCAAAAACATTCAGTACTTC. Protein sequence: CSAGTLLAKNIQYF. V and J are TRBV29-1 and TRBJ2-4; TRBD1 or TRBD2 may be the D gene (5 bases each). The CDR3 is made up of 14 amino acids. Trimming shortened V by 7 bases and J by 0 bases, and 13 bases separated the two germline ends. In germline, CDR1 is SQVTM, CDR2 ANQGSEA.

Concerning this clonotype itself: A much larger clone lies a single base off, so this may be a read error. The rearrangement joins TRBV20-1 to TRBJ2-1; D perhaps matches TRBD1 (8 bases). CDR1 is DFQATT, CDR2 SNEGSKA, per germline (reference sequence). The length of the CDR3 is 15 residues. The CDR3 loop reads CSARGGTGGYNEQVF. CDR3 sequence (DNA): TGCAGTGCTAGGGGGGGGACAGGAGGCTACAATGAGCAGGTCTTC.

Of note for this clonotype: An end of the junction differs from the germline gene, which may be a read error. The chain has TRBV6-5 and TRBJ2-1; 7 bases fit TRBD2. Germline CDR1 is MNHEY and CDR2 is SVGAGI. There are 14 residues in the CDR3. CDR3 loop: CANSYLREYSEQFF. The CDR3 DNA is TGTGCCAACAGTTACTTGCGGGAGTACAGTGAGCAGTTCTTC.

The V call is TRBV7-9, the J call TRBJ2-7; 9 bases map to TRBD1. Per the germline V gene, CDR1 is SEHNR and CDR2 is FQNEAQ (reference sequence). The CDR3 consists of 15 residues. V was pared by 3 bases and J by 3 bases, with 6 bases of the junction left unmatched. CDR3 amino acids: CASSLPGQGIYEQYF. The CDR3 nucleotides are TGTGCCAGCAGCTTGCCGGGACAGGGCATCTACGAGCAGTACTTC. The variable domain in full, completed from reference TRBV7-9 and TRBJ2-7, reads DTGVSQNPRHKITKRGQNVTFRCDPISEHNRLYWYRQTLGQGPEFLTYFQNEAQLEKSRLLSDRFSAERPKGSFSTLEIQRTEQGDSAMYLCASSLPGQGIYEQYFGPGTRLTVT.

The rearrangement joins TRBV7-9 to TRBJ2-3; 8 positions match TRBD2. Per the germline V gene, CDR1 is SEHNR and CDR2 is FQNEAQ (reference sequence). The CDR3 has 17 amino acids. J gave up 0 bases and V 5 bases, and 10 bases lay outside the gene matches. The CDR3 loop is CASSRGSGRGSTDTQYF. CDR3 DNA: TGTGCCAGCAGCCGTGGTTCCGGGAGGGGGAGCACAGATACGCAGTATTTT.

The chain is built from TRBV29-1 and TRBJ1-1, with D perhaps TRBD1 (5 bases). The CDR3 length is 12 residues. Germline CDR1 and CDR2: SQVTM and ANQGSEA. Trimming stripped 7 bases from V and 4 bases from J, with 13 bases between. CDR3 sequence reads: CSGEGGGTEAFF. CDR3 sequence (DNA): TGCAGCGGGGAGGGCGGGGGCACTGAAGCTTTCTTT. Full variable domain (remainder filled in from reference TRBV29-1 and TRBJ1-1): SAVISQKPSRDICQRGTSLTIQCQVDSQVTMMFWYRQQPGQSLTLIATANQGSEATYESGFVIDKFPISRPNLTFSTLTVSNMSPEDSSIYLCSGEGGGTEAFFGQGTRLTVV.

This clonotype showed up many times. The rearrangement links TRBV6-1 to TRBJ2-3; unclear D gene. The CDR3 is made up of 12 amino acids. The germline CDR1 and CDR2 sequences are MNHNS and SASEGT. V lost 2 bases, J lost 4 bases, and 4 bases lay in between. This CDR3 reads CASSEIADTQYF. CDR3 sequence (DNA): TGTGCCAGCAGTGAAATAGCAGATACGCAGTATTTT.

The genes are TRBV7-9 and TRBJ2-5, with D possibly matching TRBD2 (6 bases). Germline CDR1 reads SEHNR; CDR2 reads FQNEAQ (reference sequence). The germline V and J ends were trimmed by 4 bases and 3 bases, with 15 bases remaining between them. This CDR3 has 15 residues. As DNA, the CDR3 is TGTGCCAGCAGCTCCCCCCCGACTAGGGAAGAGACCCAGTACTTC. Translated: CASSSPPTREETQYF.

The CDR3 DNA follows: TGTGCCAGCAGCTTTGGGACAGCCAGCACCGGGGAGCTGTTTTTT. It yields the protein CASSFGTASTGELFF. This chain connects TRBV7-9 to TRBJ2-2, with 7 bases fitting TRBD1. The CDR3 runs to 15 residues. After removal of 3 bases from V and 4 bases from J, the junction contained 5 bases not matched to a gene. Germline V gives CDR1 SEHNR, CDR2 FQNEAQ (reference sequence).

The rearrangement links TRBV11-2 to TRBJ1-4; D unclear. The ends were cut back, 5 bases at V and 4 bases at J, with 14 bases in the middle. The V gene's germline CDR1 is SGHAT and CDR2 FQNNGV. The CDR3 contains 15 residues. CDR3 loop: CASSPAGLGNEKLFF. The CDR3 DNA sequence: TGTGCCAGCAGCCCGGCCGGCTTGGGTAATGAAAAACTGTTTTTT.

This rearrangement joins TRBV24-1 to TRBJ2-3; D gene ambiguous. Per the germline V gene, CDR1 is KGHDR and CDR2 is SFDVKD. The CDR3 is 13 amino acids. V lost 5 bases and J 3 bases, leaving 8 bases between the germline ends. CDR3: CATSARLTDTQYF. In nucleotides, the CDR3 is TGTGCCACCAGTGCCAGGTTAACAGATACGCAGTATTTT.

This clonotype has a handful of counts. CDR3 residues: CASSPIGGYNEQFF. The CDR3 bases are TGTGCCAGCAGCCCGATTGGAGGGTACAATGAGCAGTTCTTC. This chain connects TRBV7-2 to TRBJ2-1, with D possibly TRBD2 on 6 matching bases. Trimming cost V 5 bases and J 4 bases, with 12 bases left between them. This CDR3 region has 14 residues. Germline lookup yields CDR1 SGHTA and CDR2 FQGNSA.

Note on this clonotype: A much larger clone differs by one base, so this may be a read error. The chain employs TRBV2 and TRBJ2-6, with a weak D call TRBD1 (5 bases). Between the trimmed V and J ends, which lost 8 bases and 1 base, there was a span of 15 bases. Germline values: CDR1 SNHLY, CDR2 FYNNEI. CDR3 length: 16 amino acids. CDR3 nucleotide sequence: TGTGCCAGCGGCGTATACCAGGGTTCTGGGGCCAACGTCCTGACTTTC. It yields the protein CASGVYQGSGANVLTF.

The chain combines TRBV3-1 with TRBJ2-3, with D possibly called TRBD1 or TRBD2 (5 bases each). From germline, CDR1 is LGHDT and CDR2 YNNKEL (reference sequence). The CDR3 length is 13 residues. Between the trimmed V and J ends, which lost 1 base and 10 bases, there was a span of 12 bases. Here the CDR3 reads CASSQVGVVAQYF. CDR3 coding DNA: TGTGCCAGCAGCCAAGTGGGGGTCGTAGCGCAGTATTTT.